This paragraph reports one T cell receptor (beta chain). Its antigen is unknown. The CDR3 runs to 14 residues. The germline gives CDR1 SGHDT, CDR2 YYEEEE. V lost 1 base and J lost 14, with 18 bases in between. The sample is drawn from a study of cytomegalovirus exposure and HLA in healthy donors. Study outcomes and limitations: In vitro assays verified that a few CMV-associated chains recognized CMV antigens specifically. Rarity characterized most TCR sequences, yet some public TCRs appeared in many donors. Both high specificity and high sensitivity reportedly marked the classifier's diagnosis of cytomegalovirus status.

The donors were members of the validation cohort comprising approximately 110 subjects, separate from the approximately 670-subject first cohort. Assay used: immunoSEQ multiplex PCR; TCRdb lists only in-frame clones, some missing. This sample has tens of thousands of clones; just under 95% occur once, and the top ten carry roughly 7.3%. The TCR originated in a woman younger than 30 in good health and CMV-seropositive. Specimen: PBMCs. The chain links TRBV5-6 to TRBJ1-4, with TRBD1 as a possible D gene (5 bases). CDR3 region: CASSLYARAELLFF. The CDR3, as DNA: TGTGCCAGCAGCTTGTATGCCAGGGCGGAACTTCTGTTTTTT. Full variable domain (remainder filled in from reference TRBV5-6 and TRBJ1-4): DAGVTQSPTHLIKTRGQQVTLRCSPKSGHDTVSWYQQALGQGPQFIFQYYEEEERQRGNFPDRFSGHQFPNYSSELNVNALLLGDSALYLCASSLYARAELLFFGSGTQLSVL.